Listed here are 31 T cell receptor beta chains from one sample, sequenced in a study of cytomegalovirus exposure and HLA in healthy donors. PCR primers comprised 60 Vbeta and 13 Jbeta primers. Produced via immunoSEQ multiplex PCR; TCRdb's table is partial and in-frame only. The table lists about 140,000 clones, roughly four fifths of them singletons, with 4.1% in the top ten. Sequenced input: PBMCs. The receptors derive from a man aged 40-49 years in good health and CMV-seropositive.

The chain has TRBV5-1 and TRBJ2-6; possibly TRBD1 for D (6 bases). In germline, CDR1 is SGHRS, CDR2 YFSETQ. The CDR3 totals 16 residues. Trimming took off 7 bases at V and 0 bases at J, with 14 bases between the two ends. The CDR3 nucleotides are TGCGCCAGCGCACAGGGAACAAACTCTGGGGCCAACGTCCTGACTTTC. Encoded protein: CASAQGTNSGANVLTF.

This chain joins TRBV5-1 and TRBJ2-6; 7 positions match TRBD1. Germline V gives CDR1 SGHRS, CDR2 YFSETQ. The CDR3 runs 15 residues. V gave up 4 bases and J gave up 4 bases; unmatched junction bases: 5. The CDR3 DNA reads TGCGCCAGCAGCACCGGACAGGCGGGGGCCAACGTCCTGACTTTC. Amino acids: CASSTGQAGANVLTF. The full variable domain, in which reference TRBV5-1 and TRBJ2-6 provide the parts outside the CDR3, is KAGVTQTPRYLIKTRGQQVTLSCSPISGHRSVSWYQQTPGQGLQFLFEYFSETQRNKGNFPGRFSGRQFSNSRSEMNVSTLELGDSALYLCASSTGQAGANVLTFGAGSRLTVL.

This clone was seen a few times. The chain links TRBV5-1 to TRBJ2-3, with a possible D match to TRBD1 (5 bases). This CDR3 is 14 amino acids long. Trimming removed 5 bases from V and 1 base from J, with 11 bases in between. Looked up from germline, CDR1 is SGHRS and CDR2 is YFSETQ. The CDR3: CASSELGGTDTQYF. For the CDR3, the DNA is TGCGCCAGCAGTGAATTAGGGGGCACAGATACGCAGTATTTT.

This CDR3 is CSVVGQGVQETQYF. The CDR3 DNA follows: TGCAGCGTGGTTGGACAGGGGGTACAAGAGACCCAGTACTTC. This rearrangement joins TRBV29-1 to TRBJ2-5; 10 bases are a match to TRBD1. This CDR3 spans 14 amino acids. The germline V gene has CDR1 SQVTM and CDR2 ANQGSEA. V gave up 6 bases and J gave up 2 bases; unmatched junction bases: 6.

The rearrangement uses TRBV7-8 and TRBJ1-5; 7 bases align to TRBD1. V lost 5 bases to trimming and J lost 3 bases; unmatched junction nucleotides: 10. In germline, CDR1 is SGHVS, CDR2 FQNEAQ. CDR3 length: 16 residues. The DNA of the CDR3 is TGTGCCAGCAGCAACAACAGGGGAAAGACCAATCAGCCCCAGCATTTT. This translates into CASSNNRGKTNQPQHF.

The chain links TRBV6-1 to TRBJ1-2; 7 nucleotides match TRBD1. Trimming removed 6 bases from V and 3 bases from J; junction bases left unmatched: 7. In germline, CDR1 is MNHNS, CDR2 SASEGT. CDR3 length: 14 residues. The CDR3 sequence: CASSPSGTDYGYTF. The DNA of the CDR3 is TGTGCCAGCAGCCCCTCGGGGACAGACTATGGCTACACCTTC.

The chain joins TRBV7-9 to TRBJ2-1, with TRBD1 matching over 7 bases. Germline CDR1 is SEHNR and CDR2 is FQNEAQ (reference sequence). V trimming: 2 bases; J trimming: 5 bases; junction bases outside the gene matches: 6. The length of the CDR3 is 15 residues. CDR3 DNA sequence: TGTGCCAGCAGCTTAAACAGGGGTAAAGACAATGAGCAGTTCTTC. It specifies CASSLNRGKDNEQFF.

This chain links TRBV11-2 with TRBJ2-3, with D tentatively TRBD2 (6 bases). Trimming took 5 bases from V and 1 from J, leaving 13 bases between them. Germline CDR1 SGHAT, CDR2 FQNNGV. The CDR3 is 15 amino acids. CDR3 sequence reads: CASSVSGGRTDTQYF. In nucleotides, the CDR3 is TGTGCCAGCAGCGTTAGCGGAGGGCGCACAGATACGCAGTATTTT.

The chain is built from TRBV5-1 and TRBJ2-1, with 9 positions matching TRBD1. V was pared by 5 bases and J by 1 base, with 1 base of the junction left unmatched. The CDR3 totals 14 residues. Per germline, CDR1 SGHRS and CDR2 YFSETQ. The CDR3 coding sequence is TGCGCCAGCAGTGGGACAGGGTCCTACAATGAGCAGTTCTTC. This sequence encodes CASSGTGSYNEQFF.

This chain links TRBV7-8 with TRBJ1-5; TRBD1 agrees at 8 bases. V shed 5 bases, J shed 0 bases, and the junction held 9 bases outside the gene matches. The CDR3 is 17 amino acids. CDR1 and CDR2 from the germline V gene are SGHVS and FQNEAQ. The CDR3 nucleotides read TGTGCCAGCAGCCAGGGACAGGATCGAAATAGCAATCAGCCCCAGCATTTT. Protein product: CASSQGQDRNSNQPQHF.

Comment on this clone: Other DNA sequences from this sample encode an identical CDR3 as well. The DNA for the CDR3 is TGTGCCAGCAGCTTAACTGTGAACACTGAAGCTTTCTTT. This translates into CASSLTVNTEAFF. J is TRBJ1-1 and V is TRBV7-6; D not certain. Looked up from germline, CDR1 is SGHVS and CDR2 is FNYEAQ. This CDR3 comprises 13 residues. The V and J ends lost 2 bases and 0 bases respectively, with 4 bases between them.

This chain joins TRBV30 and TRBJ2-1, with a possible D match to TRBD2 (6 bases). The CDR3 is 14 amino acids. Germline V gives CDR1 GTSNPN, CDR2 SVGIG (reference sequence). Trimming took off 4 bases at V and 5 bases at J, with 15 bases between the two ends. The CDR3 region has the DNA TGTGCCTGGATCCTACACGGGGGTAACAATGAGCAGTTCTTC. As protein: CAWILHGGNNEQFF.

V usage is TRBV6-6 and J usage is TRBJ2-2, with 10 positions matching TRBD1. From germline, CDR1 is MNHNY and CDR2 SVGAGI (reference sequence). V was clipped by 5 bases and J by 6 bases; unmatched bases: 6. The CDR3 length is 15 residues. The CDR3 loop is CASSDPGQGSGELFF. The CDR3 nucleotides are TGTGCCAGCAGTGACCCGGGACAGGGGTCCGGGGAGCTGTTTTTT.

The CDR3 region is CAWSVRQGDGYTF. The CDR3 bases are TGTGCCTGGAGTGTAAGACAGGGGGATGGCTACACCTTC. The genes are TRBV30 and TRBJ1-2; TRBD1 matches 9 bases. This CDR3 comprises 13 residues. Germline CDR1 and CDR2: GTSNPN and SVGIG (reference sequence). J lost 6 bases, V lost 0 bases, and 2 bases had no gene match.

This chain connects TRBV6-5 to TRBJ2-7; D perhaps matches TRBD2 (6 bases). CDR3 size: 14 residues. The germline V and J ends were trimmed by 2 bases and 0 bases, with 8 bases remaining between them. Germline CDR1 is MNHEY and CDR2 is SVGAGI. The CDR3 DNA follows: TGTGCCAGCAGTTACGGGGGAGGCTCCTACGAGCAGTACTTC. It codes for CASSYGGGSYEQYF.

This clone was detected many times. The chain employs TRBV6-1 and TRBJ2-5, with 9 positions matching TRBD1. V lost 0 bases to trimming and J lost 4 bases; unmatched junction nucleotides: 3. The length of the CDR3 is 15 residues. From germline, CDR1 is MNHNS and CDR2 SASEGT. CDR3 nucleotide sequence: TGTGCCAGCAGTGAAGCGGGGGGACAGGGAGAGACCCAGTACTTC. It yields the protein CASSEAGGQGETQYF.

The V call is TRBV6-5, the J call TRBJ2-7; perhaps TRBD1 as D (5 bases). Deletions cut 5 bases from V and 3 bases from J, with 8 bases between. This CDR3 has 12 residues. The germline gives CDR1 MNHEY, CDR2 SVGAGI. This chain's CDR3 is CASSQGGYEQYF. CDR3 nucleotides: TGTGCCAGCAGTCAGGGTGGCTACGAGCAGTACTTC.

The CDR3 loop reads CAIAPGQDYEQYF. CDR3 in DNA: TGTGCCATCGCTCCGGGACAGGACTACGAGCAGTACTTC. The chain has TRBV10-3 and TRBJ2-7; 8 positions agree with TRBD1. V lost 8 bases to trimming and J lost 3 bases; unmatched junction nucleotides: 6. This CDR3 has 13 amino acids. Germline-derived CDR1 and CDR2 are ENHRY and SYGVKD.

Only one count was recorded for this clone. This chain connects TRBV5-4 to TRBJ1-2, with D unclear. The CDR3 totals 14 residues. With 3 bases removed from V and 8 bases from J, the gap between germline ends came to 17 bases. Germline CDR1 is SGHNT and CDR2 is YYREEE (reference sequence). CDR3 region: CASSSKNPINGYTF. Here the CDR3 DNA reads TGTGCCAGCAGCTCTAAAAACCCGATCAACGGCTACACCTTC. The variable domain in full, with the rest retrieved from reference TRBV5-4 and TRBJ1-2, is ETGVTQSPTHLIKTRGQQVTLRCSSQSGHNTVSWYQQALGQGPQFIFQYYREEENGRGNFPPRFSGLQFPNYSSELNVNALELDDSALYLCASSSKNPINGYTFGSGTRLTVV.

V gene TRBV2 combines with J gene TRBJ1-5; 11 bases line up with TRBD1. Losses at the gene ends were 11 bases for V and 5 bases for J; bases not matched to a gene: 5. CDR1 is SNHLY and CDR2 is FYNNEI in the germline V gene. This CDR3 has 13 amino acids. The CDR3 reads CAGQGAQDQPQHF. Written as DNA, the CDR3 is TGTGCCGGACAGGGGGCGCAGGATCAGCCCCAGCATTTT.

The chain recombines TRBV19 with TRBJ1-2; 7 bases fit TRBD1. This CDR3 region has 13 residues. Trimming cost V 4 bases and J 6 bases; bases outside gene matches: 5. The V gene's germline CDR1 is LNHDA and CDR2 SQIVND (reference sequence). The CDR3 region has the DNA TGTGCCAGTAGTACCGGCAGGGGGAATGGCTACACCTTC. It codes for CASSTGRGNGYTF.

The chain has TRBV5-1 and TRBJ2-5; 12 bases fit TRBD2. The CDR3 is 15 residues long. V trimming: 4 bases; J trimming: 6 bases; junction bases outside the gene matches: 7. Germline lookup yields CDR1 SGHRS and CDR2 YFSETQ. CDR3 sequence (DNA): TGCGCCAGCAGCGGTCTAGCGGGAGGGCCCAAGACCCAGTACTTC. It is translated as CASSGLAGGPKTQYF.

The rearrangement links TRBV27 to TRBJ1-2; D perhaps matches TRBD1 (6 bases). Germline loops: CDR1 MNHEY, CDR2 SMNVEV (reference sequence). The V and J ends lost 6 bases and 5 bases respectively, with 13 bases between them. This CDR3 is built from 13 residues. The chain's CDR3 is CASRLAGTYGYTF. As DNA, the CDR3 is TGTGCCAGCAGACTGGCAGGGACATATGGCTACACCTTC.

The rearrangement joins TRBV7-8 to TRBJ2-5; D is unclear. The CDR3 has 14 residues. V was trimmed by 4 bases and J by 5 bases, leaving 14 bases between them. The germline V gene encodes CDR1 SGHVS and CDR2 FQNEAQ. CDR3 sequence reads: CASSSWSWAETQYF. DNA of the CDR3: TGTGCCAGCAGCTCCTGGTCGTGGGCGGAGACCCAGTACTTC.

This clone was detected a few times. The genes are TRBV30 and TRBJ2-5; D not resolved. Germline values: CDR1 GTSNPN, CDR2 SVGIG (reference sequence). V was trimmed by 0 bases and J by 1 base, leaving 9 bases between them. The CDR3 consists of 14 residues. CDR3 coding DNA: TGTGCCTGGAGTGTATTAGGCGGCCAAGAGACCCAGTACTTC. Translation gives CAWSVLGGQETQYF.

The V gene is TRBV5-1, the J gene TRBJ2-7; 8 bases align to TRBD2. The J segment lost 4 bases and the V segment lost 4 bases, leaving 19 bases of the junction unmatched. The CDR3 totals 18 residues. Germline CDR1 SGHRS, CDR2 YFSETQ. The CDR3 sequence is CASSLGRGGLRMGYEQYF. The CDR3 DNA is TGCGCCAGCAGCCTGGGTCGGGGGGGACTAAGAATGGGGTACGAGCAGTACTTC.

V usage is TRBV7-2 and J usage is TRBJ1-6; D unclear. V dropped 5 bases and J dropped 7 bases, with 12 bases sitting between them. In germline, CDR1 is SGHTA, CDR2 FQGNSA. The CDR3 totals 14 residues. This CDR3 reads CASSTDGMNSPLHF. The DNA for the CDR3 is TGTGCCAGCAGCACGGACGGGATGAATTCACCCCTCCACTTT.

This clone has a handful of counts. The chain carries TRBV4-1 and TRBJ1-1; no clear D gene. Germline V gives CDR1 MGHRA, CDR2 YSYEKL. Trimming shortened V by 0 bases and J by 5 bases, and 10 bases separated the two germline ends. The CDR3 extends over 14 amino acids. The CDR3 sequence: CASSQESHRTEAFF. The CDR3 region has the DNA TGCGCCAGCAGCCAAGAATCGCATCGGACTGAAGCTTTCTTT.

The gene calls are TRBV6-5 and TRBJ2-4; 12 bases align to TRBD2. The CDR3 loop spans 15 amino acids. The V and J ends lost 4 bases and 15 bases, in that order; junction bases with no gene match: 13. The germline CDR1 and CDR2 sequences are MNHEY and SVGAGI. CDR3 in DNA: TGTGCCAGCAGTTCCTCTAGCGGGGGGGCCGGGTTGTGGTACTTC. This sequence encodes CASSSSSGGAGLWYF.

In the case of this clone: An end of the junction differs from the germline gene, which may be a read error. V and J are TRBV7-9 and TRBJ1-1, with 9 bases lining up with TRBD1. The CDR3 loop spans 14 amino acids. Germline V gene lookup returns CDR1 SEHNR and CDR2 FQNEAQ (reference sequence). The CDR3 reads CSSSLGQGNTEAFF. The DNA for the CDR3 is TGTTCCAGCAGCCTGGGACAGGGGAACACTGAAGCTTTCTTT.

The rearrangement links TRBV30 to TRBJ1-5; D might be TRBD1 (6 bases). The V gene lost 1 base and the J gene lost 5 bases, with 15 bases spanning the gap. Germline V CDR1 and CDR2: GTSNPN, SVGIG (reference sequence). This CDR3 has 15 residues. CDR3 protein: CAWSGGQWDDQPQHF. The CDR3 coding sequence is TGTGCCTGGAGTGGAGGACAGTGGGATGATCAGCCCCAGCATTTT.